This TCR beta chain was obtained from a study of molecular identifiers for immune sequencing clone quantification. The study's findings and limits: One cell's worth of spiked Jurkat TCR RNA was reportedly detectable among 850,000 to 1,000,000 naive cells.

This CDR3 is 15 amino acids long. Trimming stripped 4 bases from V and 2 bases from J, with 12 bases between. The germline V gene encodes CDR1 MNHEY and CDR2 SMNVEV (reference sequence). This clonotype was seen a few times. Its antigen is currently unknown. Preparation methods for the bulk TCR libraries were those previously described, with listed TCR primers. TCRdb used MiXCR to reprocess the PCR reads, holding one entry per CDR3 protein. The data show approximately 590,000 distinct CDR3 sequences, with approximately 24% seen just once and about 0.8% held by the top ten. RNA fractions of 10%, 30% or 50% and roughly 17,000 to 1,100,000 sorted cells were the source of naive CD8 libraries. When naive CD8 T cells were sorted, they were gated as CD8+CD4-CCR7+CD45RA+.

The chain joins TRBV27 to TRBJ1-3, with unresolved D. Sequenced material: naive CD8+ T cells from blood, with Jurkat cell RNA spiked in. Specified subset: FACS-sorted CD8+CD4-CCR7+CD45RA+ naive T cells. The receptor comes from a human donor in good health. Some libraries in this study had Jurkat cell RNA spiked in. CDR3 bases: TGTGCCAGCAGTTCCGACGCACACCCTGGAAACACCATATATTTT. Amino acids: CASSSDAHPGNTIYF.